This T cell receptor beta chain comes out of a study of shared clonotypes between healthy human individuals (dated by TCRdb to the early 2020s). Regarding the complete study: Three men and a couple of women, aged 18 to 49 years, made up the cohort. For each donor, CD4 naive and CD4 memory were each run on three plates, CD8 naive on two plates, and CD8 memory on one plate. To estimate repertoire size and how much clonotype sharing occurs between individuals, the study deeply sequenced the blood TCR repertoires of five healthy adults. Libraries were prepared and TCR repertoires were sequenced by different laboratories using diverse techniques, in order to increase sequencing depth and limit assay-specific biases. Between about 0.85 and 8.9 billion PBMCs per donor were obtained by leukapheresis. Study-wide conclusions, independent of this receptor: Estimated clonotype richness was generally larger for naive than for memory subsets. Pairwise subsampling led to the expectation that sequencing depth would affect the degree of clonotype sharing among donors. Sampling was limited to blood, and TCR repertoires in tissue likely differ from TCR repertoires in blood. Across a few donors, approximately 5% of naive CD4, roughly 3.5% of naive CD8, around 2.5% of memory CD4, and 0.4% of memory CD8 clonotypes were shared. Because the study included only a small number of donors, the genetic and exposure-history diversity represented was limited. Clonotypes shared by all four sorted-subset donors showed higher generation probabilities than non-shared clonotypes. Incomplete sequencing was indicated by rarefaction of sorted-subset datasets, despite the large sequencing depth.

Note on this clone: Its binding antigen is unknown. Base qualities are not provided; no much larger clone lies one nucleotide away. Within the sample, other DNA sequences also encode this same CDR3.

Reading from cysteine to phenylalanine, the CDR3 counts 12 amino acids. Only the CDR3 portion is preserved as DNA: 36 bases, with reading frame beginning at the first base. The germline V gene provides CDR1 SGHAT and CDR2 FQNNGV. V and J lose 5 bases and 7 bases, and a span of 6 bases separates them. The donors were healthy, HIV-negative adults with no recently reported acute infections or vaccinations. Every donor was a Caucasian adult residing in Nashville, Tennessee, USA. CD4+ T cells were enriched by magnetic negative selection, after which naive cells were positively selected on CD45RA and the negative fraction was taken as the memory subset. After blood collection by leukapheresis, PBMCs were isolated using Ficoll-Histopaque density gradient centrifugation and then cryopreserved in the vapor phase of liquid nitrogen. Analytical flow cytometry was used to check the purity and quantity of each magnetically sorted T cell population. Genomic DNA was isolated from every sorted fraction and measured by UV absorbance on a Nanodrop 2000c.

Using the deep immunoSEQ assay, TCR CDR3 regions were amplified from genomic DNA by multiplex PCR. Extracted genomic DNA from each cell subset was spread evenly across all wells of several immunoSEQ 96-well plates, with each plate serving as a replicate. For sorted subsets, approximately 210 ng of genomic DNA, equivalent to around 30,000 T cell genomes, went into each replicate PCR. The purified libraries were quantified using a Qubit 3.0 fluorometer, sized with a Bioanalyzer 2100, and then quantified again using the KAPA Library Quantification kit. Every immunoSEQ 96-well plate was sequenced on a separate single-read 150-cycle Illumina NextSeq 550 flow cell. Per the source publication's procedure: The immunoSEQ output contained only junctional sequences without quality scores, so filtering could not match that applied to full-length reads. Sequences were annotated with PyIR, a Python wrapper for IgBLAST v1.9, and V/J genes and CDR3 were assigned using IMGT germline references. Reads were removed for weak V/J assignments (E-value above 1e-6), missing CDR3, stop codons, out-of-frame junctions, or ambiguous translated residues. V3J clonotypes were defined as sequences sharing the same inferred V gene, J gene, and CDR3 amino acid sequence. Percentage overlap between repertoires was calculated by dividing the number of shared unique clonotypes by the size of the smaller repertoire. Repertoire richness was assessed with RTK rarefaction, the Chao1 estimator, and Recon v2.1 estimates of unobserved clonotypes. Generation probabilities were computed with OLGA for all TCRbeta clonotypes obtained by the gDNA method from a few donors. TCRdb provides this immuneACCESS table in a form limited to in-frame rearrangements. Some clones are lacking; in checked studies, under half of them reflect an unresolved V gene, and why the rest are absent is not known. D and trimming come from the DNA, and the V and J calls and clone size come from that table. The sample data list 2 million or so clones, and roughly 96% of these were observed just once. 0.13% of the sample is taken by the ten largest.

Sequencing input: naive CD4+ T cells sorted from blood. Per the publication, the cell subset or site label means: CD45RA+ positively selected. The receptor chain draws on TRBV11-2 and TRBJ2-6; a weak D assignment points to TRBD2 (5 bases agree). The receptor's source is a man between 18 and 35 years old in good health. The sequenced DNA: TGTGCCAGCAGCCCGGGAGCCAACGTCCTGACTTTC. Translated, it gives CASSPGANVLTF.